The 5 T cell receptor beta chains below come from one sample, sequenced in a study of CD8 T cell repertoires and HIV-1 epitope variants. No cognate antigen is known for these TCRs. Profiling relied on immunoSEQ multiplex PCR, and the TCRdb table lists in-frame clones only, not all of them. The sample records 3,000 to 4,000 clones, roughly 70% being singletons. The specimen sequenced was cultured CD8+ T cells derived from PBMCs. All receptors derive from a male donor with HIV.

This clone was detected a few times. The chain links TRBV6-6 to TRBJ2-7, with D possibly TRBD2 on 5 matching bases. V was pared by 6 bases and J by 2 bases, with 14 bases between. CDR3 length: 14 amino acids. Germline loops: CDR1 MNHNY, CDR2 SVGAGI (reference sequence). CDR3 DNA sequence: TGTGCCAGCAGCCGTGAGGGCCTTGCCTACGAGCAGTACTTC. Translation: CASSREGLAYEQYF.

The CDR3 is CASSPLAAGSNEKLFF. CDR3 in DNA: TGTGCCAGCAGTCCCCTAGCGGCAGGGTCTAATGAAAAACTGTTTTTT. The chain recombines TRBV27 with TRBJ1-4, with D possibly TRBD1 on 5 matching bases. The V end lost 5 bases, the J end lost 3 bases, and 16 bases lay between the germline ends. The germline gives CDR1 MNHEY, CDR2 SMNVEV (reference sequence). The CDR3 extends over 16 amino acids.

In its sample, this clone was seen a few times. The chain links TRBV5-4 to TRBJ2-7, with a tentative D call TRBD2 (5 bases). CDR3 size: 12 residues. The V gene lost 4 bases and the J gene lost 5 bases, with 10 bases spanning the gap. The germline gives CDR1 SGHNT, CDR2 YYREEE (reference sequence). The CDR3 sequence: CASSGPGNEQYF. In DNA form, the CDR3 reads TGTGCCAGCAGCGGACCCGGGAACGAGCAGTACTTC.

V is TRBV7-9 and J is TRBJ2-5, with 13 bases matching TRBD2. Per germline, CDR1 SEHNR and CDR2 FQNEAQ (reference sequence). J gave up 4 bases and V 1 base, and 0 bases lay outside the gene matches. The CDR3 is 15 amino acids. The CDR3 loop is CASSLGTSGRETQYF. The CDR3, as DNA: TGTGCCAGCAGCTTAGGGACTAGCGGGAGAGAGACCCAGTACTTC.

V is TRBV14 and J is TRBJ2-7, with TRBD1 as a possible D gene (5 bases). V was shortened by 2 bases and J by 0 bases, with 14 bases between the two germline ends. Germline V CDR1 and CDR2: SGHDN, FVKESK. The CDR3 runs 16 residues. The CDR3 region has the DNA TGTGCCAGCAGCCAATCAGCAGGGCTCAGCTCCTACGAGCAGTACTTC. Translation: CASSQSAGLSSYEQYF.